What follows are 28 T cell receptor beta chains derived from one specimen sequenced in a study of CD8 T cells in ankylosing spondylitis. Study results and limitations: Blood from ankylosing spondylitis patients appeared to carry a characteristic roughly eight-variant TCR beta motif.

These receptors' targets are unknown. TCRdb fed the 5' RACE reads into MiXCR, producing one record per CDR3 protein. Of a few hundred thousand distinct CDR3 sequences detected, about 13% appear once; the ten largest clones hold 6.8%. The sequenced material came from blood, either unsorted or a sorted T cell fraction (not recorded which). These receptors were collected from a male donor with ankylosing spondylitis.

This clonotype was counted between two and nine times. The J gene is TRBJ2-3, the V gene TRBV7-2; TRBD2 matches at 11 bases. J gave up 6 bases and V 5 bases, and 10 bases lay outside the gene matches. Germline V CDR1 and CDR2: SGHTA, FQGNSA. CDR3 length equals 16 residues. CDR3 residues: CASSRGLAGGSDTQYF. CDR3 bases: TGTGCCAGCAGCAGAGGGCTAGCGGGAGGAAGCGATACGCAGTATTTT.

This clonotype was recorded a few times. V usage is TRBV28 and J usage is TRBJ2-2; 12 positions match TRBD2. The germline V gene has CDR1 MDHEN and CDR2 SYDVKM. V lost 3 bases, J lost 6 bases, and 2 bases stayed unmatched. The CDR3 extends over 15 amino acids. CDR3 nucleotide sequence: TGTGCCAGCAGTTTTGCTAGCGGGAGGGCCGGGGAGCTGTTTTTT. Translation gives CASSFASGRAGELFF.

In its sample, this clonotype was seen a few times. The chain couples TRBV29-1 to TRBJ2-3, with D possibly being TRBD1 (7 bases). CDR1 and CDR2 from the germline V gene are SQVTM and ANQGSEA. The CDR3 has 15 amino acids. The V and J ends lost 4 bases and 2 bases respectively, with 16 bases between them. The CDR3 sequence is CSVGGAGQNTDTQYF. The CDR3 coding sequence is TGCAGCGTTGGGGGGGCGGGACAGAACACAGATACGCAGTATTTT.

The J gene is TRBJ1-2, the V gene TRBV10-3; D remains ambiguous. This CDR3 is 14 amino acids long. CDR1 is ENHRY and CDR2 is SYGVKD in the germline V gene. Trimming cost V 4 bases and J 8 bases, with 17 bases left between them. CDR3: CAISGFNLQRGYTF. The CDR3 bases are TGTGCCATCAGTGGTTTTAACCTCCAGAGAGGCTACACCTTC.

This clonotype was observed a few times. V gene TRBV2 combines with J gene TRBJ2-2; 7 nucleotides agree with TRBD2. CDR1 and CDR2 (germline): SNHLY, FYNNEI. This CDR3 contains 16 residues. The trim removed 6 bases at V and 4 bases at J, leaving 11 bases unmatched. The CDR3 nucleotides read TGTGCCAGCAGCGACCTAGTGGGGGGGGGCACCGGGGAGCTGTTTTTT. Encoded protein: CASSDLVGGGTGELFF.

This clonotype has a count of ten or more. The CDR3 region has the DNA TGCGCCAGCAGCAAAGGGACAGGGGGAAGTGCAGATACGCAGTATTTT. It yields the protein CASSKGTGGSADTQYF. The genes are TRBV5-1 and TRBJ2-3; 11 positions match TRBD1. The V and J ends lost 4 bases and 4 bases, in that order; junction bases with no gene match: 8. Looked up from germline, CDR1 is SGHRS and CDR2 is YFSETQ. The CDR3 sequence is 16 residues long.

This clonotype appeared many times. The chain combines TRBV24-1 with TRBJ2-2; D possibly corresponds to TRBD2 (6 bases). With 9 bases removed from V and 5 bases from J, the gap between germline ends came to 12 bases. The CDR3 has 13 residues. The germline V gene has CDR1 KGHDR and CDR2 SFDVKD. CDR3 residues: CATRLGGTGELFF. CDR3 coding DNA: TGTGCCACCCGACTGGGAGGAACCGGGGAGCTGTTTTTT.

The chain combines TRBV7-9 with TRBJ2-2; D could derive from TRBD1 or TRBD2 (6 bases each). The germline V gene has CDR1 SEHNR and CDR2 FQNEAQ (reference sequence). This CDR3 spans 15 amino acids. Trimming stripped 4 bases from V and 7 bases from J, with 16 bases between. As DNA, the CDR3 is TGTGCCAGCAGCTCCCGGCTGGGGGGCAACGGGGAGCTGTTTTTT. Translating it yields CASSSRLGGNGELFF.

This clonotype was seen a handful of times. The J gene is TRBJ2-7, the V gene TRBV5-1; TRBD1 matches at 8 bases. The V segment lost 4 bases and the J segment 6 bases; nucleotides outside the gene matches: 12. Germline loops: CDR1 SGHRS, CDR2 YFSETQ. The CDR3 loop spans 15 amino acids. In nucleotides, the CDR3 is TGCGCCAGCAGCCTCGGACAGGGCGGAATCCTCGAGCAGTACTTC. It encodes CASSLGQGGILEQYF.

This chain uses TRBV20-1 with TRBJ2-7; 7 bases fit TRBD1. CDR3 length equals 14 residues. The germline V gene has CDR1 DFQATT and CDR2 SNEGSKA (reference sequence). Losses at the gene ends were 4 bases for V and 3 bases for J; bases not matched to a gene: 9. The CDR3 region is CSATMSRGSYEQYF. In DNA form, the CDR3 reads TGCAGTGCTACCATGAGCAGGGGGAGCTACGAGCAGTACTTC.

This clonotype occurred a few times. V usage is TRBV7-9 and J usage is TRBJ2-7; 15 bases align to TRBD2. CDR1 SEHNR and CDR2 FQNEAQ come from the germline V gene (reference sequence). V lost 5 bases to trimming and J lost 2 bases; unmatched junction nucleotides: 7. The CDR3 sequence is 17 residues long. CDR3 nucleotides: TGTGCCAGCAGCCCGGGACTAGCGGGAGGCCCTCCCTACGAGCAGTACTTC. Translated: CASSPGLAGGPPYEQYF.

This clonotype was counted many times. V usage is TRBV7-9 and J usage is TRBJ2-3; no reliable D call. This CDR3 region has 14 residues. V lost 1 base to trimming and J lost 2 bases, with 7 bases between them. Germline CDR1 reads SEHNR; CDR2 reads FQNEAQ (reference sequence). DNA of the CDR3: TGTGCCAGCAGCTTAGTATCCGCCACAGATACGCAGTATTTT. It yields the protein CASSLVSATDTQYF.

V gene TRBV11-1 combines with J gene TRBJ2-1, with 10 bases lining up with TRBD1. The CDR3 is 21 amino acids. The germline V gene encodes CDR1 SGHAT and CDR2 FQDESV (reference sequence). Trimming at V came to 4 bases and at J to 2 bases, leaving 20 bases not matched to a gene. CDR3 DNA sequence: TGTGCCAGCAGCTACCAGCCGGGACAGGGGCCTGGGACCGAGCCCTACAATGAGCAGTTCTTC. Amino acid sequence: CASSYQPGQGPGTEPYNEQFF.

The V and J genes are TRBV9 and TRBJ2-3, with 12 positions matching TRBD2. The germline V gene encodes CDR1 SGDLS and CDR2 YYNGEE. The CDR3 runs 17 residues. V gave up 3 bases and J gave up 3 bases; unmatched junction bases: 8. CDR3 loop: CASSALAGGALTDTQYF. CDR3 nucleotides: TGTGCCAGCAGCGCCCTAGCGGGGGGGGCTTTAACAGATACGCAGTATTTT. The full variable domain, its missing parts supplied by reference TRBV9 and TRBJ2-3, is DSGVTQTPKHLITATGQRVTLRCSPRSGDLSVYWYQQSLDQGLQFLIQYYNGEERAKGNILERFSAQQFPDLHSELNLSSLELGDSALYFCASSALAGGALTDTQYFGPGTRLTVL.

This clonotype was observed a handful of times. This rearrangement joins TRBV20-1 to TRBJ1-1; D unresolved. Trimming removed 3 bases from V and 0 bases from J, with 11 bases in between. Germline CDR1 is DFQATT and CDR2 is SNEGSKA (reference sequence). This CDR3 has 14 amino acids. CDR3 region: CSARRRGLNTEAFF. The CDR3 nucleotides are TGCAGTGCTAGGAGACGGGGATTGAACACTGAAGCTTTCTTT.

This clonotype was seen a few times. V usage is TRBV5-1 and J usage is TRBJ2-2; TRBD2 is a possible D gene (5 bases). Germline V gives CDR1 SGHRS, CDR2 YFSETQ. The CDR3 is made up of 13 amino acids. Trimming removed 6 bases from V and 7 bases from J, with 13 bases in between. CDR3 in amino acids: CASKGEGVGELFF. In nucleotides, the CDR3 is TGCGCCAGCAAGGGAGAGGGAGTCGGGGAGCTGTTTTTT.

This clonotype was counted only a few times. This chain joins TRBV20-1 and TRBJ2-3; 14 nucleotides align to TRBD2. The CDR3 runs 18 residues. J gave up 6 bases and V 5 bases, and 16 bases lay outside the gene matches. Looked up from germline, CDR1 is DFQATT and CDR2 is SNEGSKA (reference sequence). The CDR3 DNA sequence: TGCAGTGCTGGGACTAGCGGGAGTATGTGGCGTCGTACGGATACGCAGTATTTT. Translating it yields CSAGTSGSMWRRTDTQYF.

The rearrangement joins TRBV7-2 to TRBJ1-1; a possible D gene is TRBD1 (5 bases). The length of the CDR3 is 14 residues. Looked up from germline, CDR1 is SGHTA and CDR2 is FQGNSA. V was cut by 2 bases and J by 7 bases, with 14 bases left in between. The CDR3 DNA reads as TGTGCCAGCAGCTTACAAGGGACCCCCGGTGAAGCTTTCTTT. This sequence encodes CASSLQGTPGEAFF.

At least ten counts were recorded for this clonotype. This sequence joins TRBV3-1 and TRBJ2-3, with 14 bases aligning to TRBD2. CDR1 is LGHDT and CDR2 is YNNKEL in the germline V gene (reference sequence). The CDR3 is made up of 16 amino acids. The V gene end was trimmed by 4 bases and the J gene end by 5 bases; junction bases not matched to a gene: 5. The CDR3 nucleotides are TGTGCCAGCAGCCTCGGACTAGCGGGAGGTCAAGATACGCAGTATTTT. Translation gives CASSLGLAGGQDTQYF.

This clonotype was seen more than once but under ten times. In nucleotides, the CDR3 is TGCGCCAGCAGTCGGGACAGGGTATTGGAAAAACTGTTTTTT. This encodes CASSRDRVLEKLFF. J is TRBJ1-4 and V is TRBV5-1; 9 nucleotides align to TRBD1. J lost 8 bases, V lost 5 bases, and 7 bases had no gene match. CDR3 size: 14 residues. Germline values: CDR1 SGHRS, CDR2 YFSETQ.

The J gene is TRBJ2-5, the V gene TRBV4-2; D is tentatively TRBD1 or TRBD2 (6 bases each). CDR3 length equals 18 residues. The V end was cut by 0 bases, the J end by 5 bases, with 22 bases between. In germline, CDR1 is LGHNA, CDR2 YNFKEQ. Written as DNA, the CDR3 is TGTGCCAGCAGCCAAGATGGGGTCGGGGGCCGACTGGGGGAGACCCAGTACTTC. Its translation: CASSQDGVGGRLGETQYF.

The chain links TRBV7-2 to TRBJ1-5, with D perhaps TRBD1 (6 bases). Germline V gene sequence: CDR1 SGHTA, CDR2 FQGNSA. V dropped 5 bases and J dropped 3 bases, with 8 bases sitting between them. This CDR3 has 13 residues. The CDR3 DNA follows: TGTGCCAGCAGCAAGGGACACAATCAGCCCCAGCATTTT. Translated: CASSKGHNQPQHF.

The V and J genes are TRBV29-1 and TRBJ2-7, with 10 bases lining up with TRBD1. Germline V gives CDR1 SQVTM, CDR2 ANQGSEA. The V segment lost 7 bases and the J segment 3 bases; nucleotides outside the gene matches: 6. The CDR3 extends over 13 amino acids. CDR3 amino acids: CSAWTGGGYEQYF. Written as DNA, the CDR3 is TGCAGCGCTTGGACAGGGGGAGGCTACGAGCAGTACTTC.

This clonotype was counted many times. This sequence joins TRBV7-2 and TRBJ2-3; TRBD2 is a possible D gene (5 bases). Germline assignment: CDR1 SGHTA and CDR2 FQGNSA. The CDR3 runs 14 residues. The V and J ends lost 2 bases and 0 bases respectively, with 6 bases between them. The CDR3 region has the DNA TGTGCCAGCAGCTTACGGACTAGCACAGATACGCAGTATTTT. Protein: CASSLRTSTDTQYF.

The chain joins TRBV3-1 to TRBJ2-5; 8 bases line up with TRBD2. V trimming: 4 bases; J trimming: 10 bases; junction bases outside the gene matches: 23. The CDR3 consists of 18 residues. Germline CDR1 is LGHDT and CDR2 is YNNKEL (reference sequence). In DNA form, the CDR3 reads TGTGCCAGCAGCCCTGCCATTGATACGGGAGGGATCAAGAGAAACCAGTACTTC. This codes for CASSPAIDTGGIKRNQYF.

This clonotype was counted many times. J is TRBJ2-2 and V is TRBV5-5, with TRBD1 matching 11 bases. The trim removed 2 bases at V and 6 bases at J, leaving 6 bases unmatched. The V gene's germline CDR1 is SGHKS and CDR2 YYEKEE (reference sequence). The CDR3 spans 16 residues. CDR3 DNA: TGTGCCAGCAGCTTCTCCGGGACAGGGGGGTCCGGGGAGCTGTTTTTT. Amino acids: CASSFSGTGGSGELFF.

The rearrangement links TRBV15 to TRBJ1-6; 7 nucleotides line up with TRBD1. The J segment lost 2 bases and the V segment lost 9 bases, leaving 4 bases of the junction unmatched. The germline gives CDR1 LNHNV, CDR2 YYDKDF (reference sequence). The CDR3 is 14 amino acids. The CDR3: CATRGTAYNSPLHF. Written as DNA, the CDR3 is TGTGCCACTAGAGGGACAGCCTATAATTCACCCCTCCACTTT. Together with reference TRBV15 and TRBJ1-6, the CDR3 gives the full variable domain: DAMVIQNPRYQVTQFGKPVTLSCSQTLNHNVMYWYQQKSSQAPKLLFHYYDKDFNNEADTPDNFQSRRPNTSFCFLDIRSPGLGDTAMYLCATRGTAYNSPLHFGNGTRLTVT.

This clonotype was detected only a few times. The chain joins TRBV6-1 to TRBJ2-5, with D perhaps matching TRBD1 or TRBD2 (5 bases each). The CDR3 extends over 13 amino acids. Germline CDR1 and CDR2: MNHNS and SASEGT. The V end was cut by 10 bases, the J end by 2 bases, with 14 bases between. The CDR3 loop reads CAISGPRQETQYF. In nucleotides, the CDR3 is TGTGCCATCTCGGGACCACGACAAGAGACCCAGTACTTC.